A selection of T cell receptor beta chains follows, all from one sample in a study of T-cell memory formation after mild COVID-19. TCRdb recomputed calls from the 5' RACE reads with MiXCR, one row per CDR3 protein. The sample lists about 390,000 distinct CDR3 sequences, more than 15% occurring once. The sample was PBMCs or a T cell subset sorted from them (not recorded which). The receptors originated from a young man who had mild COVID-19 (a few samples of this study predate the infection). Cell type and time point are not known. Both conserved end residues are part of each CDR3. The order of the fields is D gene, J gene, V gene, clone size, CDR3 DNA, CDR3 protein. A D gene is named only where the DNA matches it firmly. Size is omitted from some rows. Given values are once, few, many or a class for expanded clones.

TRBD2,TRBJ2-3,TRBV11-2,.,TGTGCCAGCAGCTTAGGCCGTCCCGGGACTAGCGGGGGTACGCAGTATTTT,CASSLGRPGTSGGTQYF
TRBD1,TRBJ1-5,TRBV18,.,TGTGCCAGCTCACGCTACAGGGGGGAGAATCAGCCCCAGCATTTT,CASSRYRGENQPQHF
.,TRBJ1-5,TRBV5-1,many,TGCGCCAGCAGCTTGGCCGGGGAAGGAGGGCAGCCCCAGCATTTT,CASSLAGEGGQPQHF
.,TRBJ1-2,TRBV7-2,few,TGTGCCAGCACCGAAGGGCGACAGAACCATGGCTACACCTTC,CASTEGRQNHGYTF
.,TRBJ2-5,TRBV9,.,TGTGCCAGCAGCGTAGCCGGCAGGGGGGATCAAGAGACCCAGTACTTC,CASSVAGRGDQETQYF
.,TRBJ1-4,TRBV5-4,many,TGTGCCAGCAGCTTGGACAACCTCGGCGGGGAAAAACTGTTTTTT,CASSLDNLGGEKLFF
.,TRBJ1-2,TRBV12-3/TRBV12-4,.,TGTGCCAGCAGTATCACAGGTTCCTATGGCTACACCTTC,CASSITGSYGYTF
TRBD1,TRBJ1-2,TRBV3-1,few,TGTGCCAGCACCGACCTTGCAGGGGGCGCGAGGGGCTACACCTTC,CASTDLAGGARGYTF
.,TRBJ2-3,TRBV18,few,TGTGCCAGCTCACCACCGGTGGCGACAGATACGCAGTATTTT,CASSPPVATDTQYF
.,TRBJ2-5,TRBV7-6,few,TGTGCCAGCAGCCAGGGACCTCTGTGGGGTGAGACCCAGTACTTC,CASSQGPLWGETQYF
.,TRBJ2-5,TRBV20-1,.,TGCAGTGCTACCGGGGAGGGGGAAGAGACCCAGTACTTC,CSATGEGEETQYF
TRBD1,TRBJ1-1,TRBV28,.,TGTGCCAGCAGCGGACAGGGACTGCCGAACACTGAAGCTTTCTTT,CASSGQGLPNTEAFF
.,TRBJ2-2,TRBV2,few,TGTGCCAGCAGTGTCCCCGACGGCGGGGAGCTGTTTTTT,CASSVPDGGELFF
.,TRBJ1-1,TRBV29-1,.,TGCAGCGCCCGAACACAGGGAACTTTCTTT,CSARTQGTFF
.,TRBJ1-6,TRBV5-6,.,TGTGCCAGCAGCTTGGTTTCGAGGGTTAATTCACCCCTCCACTTT,CASSLVSRVNSPLHF
.,TRBJ2-1,TRBV24-1,.,TGTGCCACCAGTGGCGATCGCGCCAGGGAATACAATGAGCAGTTCTTC,CATSGDRAREYNEQFF
.,TRBJ1-6,TRBV2,few,TGTGCCAGCAGCTACAGGATTCAGCCCCTCCACTTT,CASSYRIQPLHF
.,TRBJ2-1,TRBV15,many,TGTGCCACCAGCAGAGTAGGGGCGGGCAATGAGCAGTTCTTC,CATSRVGAGNEQFF
TRBD2,TRBJ2-3,TRBV12-3/TRBV12-4,few,TGTGCCAGCAGTCTGAGCAGCGGGGTTGTAGATACGCAGTATTTT,CASSLSSGVVDTQYF
TRBD2,TRBJ2-1,TRBV20-1,few,TGCAGCCCTCGGGGACTAGTCTACAATGAGCAGTTCTTC,CSPRGLVYNEQFF
.,TRBJ2-3,TRBV6-5,few,TGTGCCAGCAGTCGACCTCCGCAGTATTTT,CASSRPPQYF
TRBD2,TRBJ2-1,TRBV27,few,TGTGCCAGCAGAGCCTACTTAGCGGGGGGGTACAATGAGCAGTTCTTC,CASRAYLAGGYNEQFF
.,TRBJ1-5,TRBV4-1,.,TGCGCCAGCAGCCAAGAGATGGACAGCTATCAGCCCCAGCATTTT,CASSQEMDSYQPQHF
.,TRBJ1-1,TRBV10-3,.,TGTGCCACATGGACAGCCAAAGGAGGGACGAACACTGAAGCTTTCTTT,CATWTAKGGTNTEAFF
.,TRBJ2-7,TRBV7-2,few,TGTGCCAGCAGTATCGGGCGCGAGCAGTACTTC,CASSIGREQYF
.,TRBJ2-6,TRBV10-3,few,TGTGCCATCAGAACACAGAGCTCTGGGGCCAACGTCCTGACTTTC,CAIRTQSSGANVLTF
.,TRBJ2-1,TRBV6-6,few,TGTGCCAGCAGTTACCCGGACAATGAGCAGTTCTTC,CASSYPDNEQFF
TRBD2,TRBJ2-7,TRBV6-5,few,TGTGCCAGCAGTTATACCGGGACTAGCGGTTCCTACGAGCAGTACTTC,CASSYTGTSGSYEQYF
TRBD1,TRBJ2-3,TRBV20-1,few,TGCAGTGCTAGCAACGCCGCCGGGACAGGGTCAACAGATACGCAGTATTTT,CSASNAAGTGSTDTQYF
TRBD2,TRBJ2-5,TRBV20-1,.,TGCAGTGCTAGAGATCGGCTAGCGGGGGGGCACGGGGAGACCCAGTACTTC,CSARDRLAGGHGETQYF
.,TRBJ2-3,TRBV7-2,.,TGTGCCAGCAGCTTCAGTCAAGGTTTGACAGATACGCAGTATTTT,CASSFSQGLTDTQYF
.,TRBJ2-5,TRBV6-2/TRBV6-3,.,TGTGCCAGCAGTGACCTTGCGGGAGAGACCCAGTACTTC,CASSDLAGETQYF
TRBD2,TRBJ2-1,TRBV7-9,once,TGTGCCAGCAGCTTAGTTCCCGGACTAGCGGGGGTTGGCAATGAGCAGTTCTTC,CASSLVPGLAGVGNEQFF
TRBD2,TRBJ2-1,TRBV20-1,few,TGCAGTGCTGAAGCGGGGGACCGCTCCTACAATGAGCAGTTCTTC,CSAEAGDRSYNEQFF
.,TRBJ1-2,TRBV5-1,.,TGCGCCAGCAGTCGTGAGCCGACCTATGGCTACACCTTC,CASSREPTYGYTF
.,TRBJ2-5,TRBV28,few,TGTGCCAGCACCCCCGGAGGGGACCAAGAGACCCAGTACTTC,CASTPGGDQETQYF
.,TRBJ2-7,TRBV5-1,few,TGCGCCAGCAGCTTGGCCATACTGACGGACTACGAGCAGTACTTC,CASSLAILTDYEQYF
.,TRBJ2-1,TRBV20-1,.,TGCAGTGCTAGTACGAGGGGCCTTGTTGATGAGCAGTTCTTC,CSASTRGLVDEQFF
TRBD2,TRBJ2-4,TRBV2,.,TGTGCCAGCAGGGGAGAGGGGAGGGCTACGGACAAAAACATTCAGTACTTC,CASRGEGRATDKNIQYF
TRBD1,TRBJ1-1,TRBV29-1,.,TGCAGCGGGAGGGGGACAGGGGGCTGGTCTTTCTTT,CSGRGTGGWSFF
.,TRBJ2-5,TRBV7-8,.,TGTGCCAGCACTCTCGGAGGTGCCTTGGAGACCCAGTACTTC,CASTLGGALETQYF
.,TRBJ1-1,TRBV18,few,TGTGCCAGCTCACCACCGACGCACACTGAAGCTTTCTTT,CASSPPTHTEAFF
.,TRBJ2-7,TRBV4-3,few,TGCGCCAGCAGCTTCACGACGGGCCCCCTCTACGAGCAGTACTTC,CASSFTTGPLYEQYF
.,TRBJ2-1,TRBV11-2,.,TGTGCCAGCAGCCCTAACCCCTCCTACAATGAGCAGTTCTTC,CASSPNPSYNEQFF
.,TRBJ2-2,TRBV11-3,.,TGTGCCAGCAGCTCAGGGATTGCGGGCACCGGGGAGCTGTTTTTT,CASSSGIAGTGELFF
.,TRBJ1-4,TRBV27,.,TGTGCCAGCAGTTGGGACGCCGGATTAGGAAAACTGTTTTTT,CASSWDAGLGKLFF
.,TRBJ2-5,TRBV5-1,few,TGCGCCAGCAGGAGGGGGGCAAACCAAGAGACCCAGTACTTC,CASRRGANQETQYF
.,TRBJ2-3,TRBV7-3,.,TGTGCCAGCAGCTCGATGTCTAGCACAGATACGCAGTATTTT,CASSSMSSTDTQYF
.,TRBJ1-5,TRBV12-3/TRBV12-4,.,TGTGCCAGCAGTTTAGCCGAGGACGGTATTAGCAATCAGCCCCAGCATTTT,CASSLAEDGISNQPQHF
.,TRBJ2-7,TRBV4-2,.,TGTGCCAGCAGCCAAGATCGCGTGAGGCGAGAGCAGTACTTC,CASSQDRVRREQYF
.,TRBJ1-6,TRBV5-5,many,TGTGCCAGCAGCTTGGAACAGATACATAATTCACCCCTCCACTTT,CASSLEQIHNSPLHF
TRBD1,TRBJ2-5,TRBV5-1,.,TGCGCCAGCAGCGTTGGGACAGCACAAGAGACCCAGTACTTC,CASSVGTAQETQYF
.,TRBJ2-7,TRBV21-1,few,TGTGCCAGGATTAGCGGGAGCAACACCTACGAGCAGTACTTC,CARISGSNTYEQYF
TRBD1,TRBJ1-6,TRBV4-3,.,TGCGCCAGCAGCCGAGACAGGGGGTACTATAATTCACCCCTCCACTTT,CASSRDRGYYNSPLHF
.,TRBJ1-1,TRBV12-3/TRBV12-4,.,TGTGCCAGCAGCCAACAGGTGTCCGCCACTGAAGCTTTCTTT,CASSQQVSATEAFF
.,TRBJ2-5,TRBV15,few,TGTGCCACCAGCGTACAGGGAAACCAAGAGACCCAGTACTTC,CATSVQGNQETQYF